This TCR beta chain emerged from a study of blood T cell repertoires in COVID-19. CDR1 and CDR2 (germline): SGDLS, YYNGEE. V dropped 2 bases and J dropped 7; count of bases not matched to a gene: 6. The CDR3 extends over 14 amino acids. In the source study's methods: Amplified reference gene primers provided the basis for estimating nucleated cell counts. Profiling relied on immunoSEQ multiplex PCR, and the TCRdb table lists in-frame clones only, not all of them. That table is the source of V, J and clone size, and D and trimming were worked out from the DNA. The sample carries around 160,000 clones, 88% recorded once.

The sequence derives from a human donor in a cohort sampled during active COVID-19. V usage is TRBV9 and J usage is TRBJ2-7; 10 bases agree with TRBD2. Sequencing input: peripheral blood. CDR3 in DNA: TGTGCCAGCAGCGTTCTAGCGGGAGCGGGGGAGCAGTACTTC. Protein: CASSVLAGAGEQYF.